Listed below are T cell receptor beta chains from one sample, sequenced in a study of blood T cell repertoires in COVID-19. Clones were read by immunoSEQ multiplex PCR, and TCRdb kept only the in-frame ones, dropping some. The table includes 150,000 to 200,000 clones, under 90% detected once. The sample taken for sequencing was peripheral blood. The receptors were sampled from a middle-aged man with acute or convalescent COVID-19. Both conserved end residues are part of each CDR3. D genes are given only for firm matches. Only some rows state a clone size, as once, few, many or a class for expanded clones.

D	V	length	J	size	DNA	CDR3
TRBD1	TRBV18	13	TRBJ2-7	.	TGTGCCAGCTCACGAGACAGGGCCTACGAGCAGTACTTC	CASSRDRAYEQYF
TRBD1	TRBV3-1/TRBV3-2	16	TRBJ2-5	.	TGTGCCAGCAGCCTAAGACGGACAGGGGGCTTAGAGACCCAGTACTTC	CASSLRRTGGLETQYF
.	TRBV12-3/TRBV12-4	13	TRBJ1-1	once	TGTGCCAGCAGCATACTCCAGAACACTGAAGCTTTCTTT	CASSILQNTEAFF
TRBD2	TRBV6-2/TRBV6-3	15	TRBJ2-7	.	TGTGCCAGCAGTTCCGGACTAGCCTATTCTGGCGAGCAGTACTTC	CASSSGLAYSGEQYF
TRBD2	TRBV25-1	18	TRBJ2-1	.	TGTGCCAGCAGTGAATACCCTAGCGGGGGACCTCACTACAATGAGCAGTTCTTC	CASSEYPSGGPHYNEQFF
.	TRBV4-3	14	TRBJ2-7	.	TGCGCCAGCAGCCAAGATCCCAGATCTCTGGAGCAGTACTTC	CASSQDPRSLEQYF
TRBD2	TRBV9	14	TRBJ2-3	.	TGTGCCAGCAGCCCCGTAGCGGGAGCAGATACGCAGTATTTT	CASSPVAGADTQYF
.	TRBV3-1/TRBV3-2	14	TRBJ1-3	.	TGTGCCAGCAGCCAACGGGGCTCTGGAAACACCATATATTTT	CASSQRGSGNTIYF
.	TRBV6-5	13	TRBJ1-2	.	TGTGCCAGCAAGCAGGCAACTAACTATGGCTACACCTTC	CASKQATNYGYTF
.	TRBV19	18	TRBJ1-2	.	TGTGCCAGTAGTATATTCCGGGACATCCTAAAGTCCGGCTATGGCTACACCTTC	CASSIFRDILKSGYGYTF
TRBD1	TRBV7-2	13	TRBJ1-1	.	TGTGCCAGCAGTCACGGGACAGCCACTGAAGCTTTCTTT	CASSHGTATEAFF
TRBD1	TRBV19	16	TRBJ1-5	.	TGTGCCAGTAGCCCTCGAGGCAGGGGGCCCAATCAGCCCCAGCATTTT	CASSPRGRGPNQPQHF
.	TRBV10-1	16	TRBJ1-5	few	TGCGCCAGCAGTGAGTCCGTAGCCGGAATTGTTTGGCCCCAGCATTTT	CASSESVAGIVWPQHF
.	TRBV28	13	TRBJ1-1	.	TGTGCCAGCAGTTCCTCAGGGGCCCCTGAAGCTTTCTTT	CASSSSGAPEAFF
.	TRBV19	15	TRBJ1-6	.	TGTGCCAGTAGTTCGCCGGGACACAGTAATTCACCCCTCCACTTT	CASSSPGHSNSPLHF
.	TRBV5-1	16	TRBJ2-3	few	TGCGCCAGCACTCCCGAAGGGGGGGTATCCGTAGATACGCAGTATTTT	CASTPEGGVSVDTQYF
TRBD1	TRBV28	15	TRBJ2-6	.	TGTGCCAGCACCAAACAGGGGGCGGGGGCCAACGTCCTGACTTTC	CASTKQGAGANVLTF
TRBD2	TRBV5-1	16	TRBJ2-5	.	TGCGCCAGCAGCTTCCAATGGCGGGGGTCAGAAGAGACCCAGTACTTC	CASSFQWRGSEETQYF
TRBD1	TRBV14	17	TRBJ2-5	.	TGTGCCAGCAGCCAACTGCCGGGACAGGGGGTTGAAGAGACCCAGTACTTC	CASSQLPGQGVEETQYF
.	TRBV7-3	13	TRBJ2-5	once	TGTGCCAGCAGCCTAAACAGGGAAGAGACCCAGTACTTC	CASSLNREETQYF
.	TRBV6-5	13	TRBJ2-5	.	TGTGCCAGCATCCAGGGACAAGGGGGGACCCAGTACTTC	CASIQGQGGTQYF
.	TRBV10-2	13	TRBJ2-7	.	TGCGCCAGCAGTGGGCGGGACTTTGGGGAGCAGTACTTC	CASSGRDFGEQYF
TRBD1	TRBV3-1/TRBV3-2	14	TRBJ2-5	.	TGTGCCAGCAGACATGGGACAGGGCGGGAGACCCAGTACTTC	CASRHGTGRETQYF
.	TRBV20-1	10	TRBJ2-1	.	TGCAGTGCTCATGACATTGAGCAGTTCTTC	CSAHDIEQFF